Below, one T cell receptor beta chain is given with its context. Its antigen is currently unknown. These data originate in a study of T-cell memory formation after mild COVID-19. Study in general: TCR clustering was largely donor specific.

Points from the study as a whole: Clones that got smaller from day 15 to 85 had even CD4/CD8, while clones growing later tipped toward CD4+. That cross-reactive memory joined was suggested by some responding clones appearing in pre-infection memory.

MiXCR was run by TCRdb on the 5' RACE reads, yielding one entry per CDR3 protein. Of approximately 580,000 distinct CDR3 sequences in the sample, roughly 20% were seen once. This CDR3 has 14 residues. V lost 8 bases, J lost 2 bases, and 7 bases stayed unmatched. Germline-derived CDR1 and CDR2 are LNHDA and SQIVND (reference sequence). The clonotype comes from an adult woman who had mild COVID-19 (a few samples of this study predate the infection). Cell type and time point are not known. The sequenced sample was PBMCs or a T cell subset sorted from them (not recorded which). The chain is built from TRBV19 and TRBJ2-3; 7 nucleotides agree with TRBD2. For the CDR3, the DNA is TGTGCCAGTTACCAGAGCGGGAACACAGATACGCAGTATTTT. This translates into CASYQSGNTDTQYF.